The following is a T cell receptor (beta chain) sequence with its context. The V and J ends lost 2 bases and 7 bases respectively, with 13 bases between them. CDR1 is SGHRS and CDR2 is YFSETQ in the germline V gene. The CDR3 loop spans 14 amino acids. Per the authors' pipeline: Amplifying reference gene primers gave estimates of nucleated cell counts. Profiling relied on immunoSEQ multiplex PCR, and the TCRdb table lists in-frame clones only, not all of them. Clone size and the V and J calls come from that table; the DNA yielded D and trimming. Found here are around 75,000 clones, around 88% of them singletons; the top ten hold around 0.6%. The data were obtained in a study of blood T cell repertoires in COVID-19. Across the whole study: Samples of COVID-19 (acute and convalescent) were obtained from the United States, Italy and Spain.

The chain uses TRBV5-1 and TRBJ2-1; D might be TRBD2 (6 bases). The sequenced sample consisted of peripheral blood. The sequence was collected from a man aged 60-69 years with acute or convalescent COVID-19. The CDR3 spells CASSFRTTTNEQFF. The DNA of the CDR3 is TGCGCCAGCAGCTTCCGGACTACTACGAATGAGCAGTTCTTC.